These 30 T cell receptor beta chains were sequenced from one sample in a study of PD-1 blockade in classical Hodgkin lymphoma. The time point denotes: cycle 4 day 1 (C4D1), after less than seven weeks of nivolumab. The patients all showed relapse after autologous stem cell transplantation, while their brentuximab vedotin exposure varied. The protocol was immunoSEQ multiplex PCR, while the TCRdb copy is restricted to in-frame clones and leaves out a portion. The table has tens of thousands of clones, roughly 80% seen once. This sample comprised peripheral blood mononuclear cells (PBMCs), obtained before the fourth cycle of nivolumab. These receptor sequences come from a human donor with classical Hodgkin lymphoma.

V and J are TRBV7-3 and TRBJ2-7, with D tentatively TRBD1 or TRBD2 (5 bases each). V lost 5 bases, J lost 2 bases, and 13 bases lay in between. Germline values: CDR1 SGHTA, CDR2 FQGTGA. This CDR3 comprises 14 residues. The CDR3 reads CASSTRDGAYEQYF. The CDR3 DNA sequence: TGTGCCAGCAGCACCCGGGACGGGGCCTACGAGCAGTACTTC.

The count of this clone is one. V usage is TRBV9 and J usage is TRBJ2-1; 9 bases map to TRBD2. The J segment lost 12 bases and the V segment lost 3 bases, leaving 7 bases of the junction unmatched. The CDR3 contains 13 residues. Germline V gene lookup returns CDR1 SGDLS and CDR2 YYNGEE. This CDR3 reads CASSALAGNLQFF. The CDR3 DNA is TGTGCCAGCAGCGCGCTAGCGGGAAATTTGCAGTTCTTC.

CDR3 coding DNA: TGTGCCAGCAGCTTAATTAGAGATACGCAGTATTTT. Protein product: CASSLIRDTQYF. The V and J genes are TRBV7-9 and TRBJ2-3, with D hard to call. There are 12 residues in the CDR3. Germline assignment: CDR1 SEHNR and CDR2 FQNEAQ (reference sequence). Trimming removed 2 bases from V and 5 bases from J, with 5 bases in between.

This clone has a single count. The genes are TRBV5-1 and TRBJ2-5; no reliable D call. Trimming removed 0 bases from V and 5 bases from J, with 5 bases in between. Germline V CDR1 and CDR2: SGHRS, YFSETQ. This CDR3 is 12 amino acids long. Here the CDR3 DNA reads TGCGCCAGCAGCTTGGATTGGGAGACCCAGTACTTC. Encoded protein: CASSLDWETQYF.

The chain employs TRBV12-5 and TRBJ2-5; no firm D call. Trimming cost V 3 bases and J 1 base, with 6 bases left between them. Looked up from germline, CDR1 is LGHNT and CDR2 is FRNRAP. The CDR3 is made up of 13 amino acids. The CDR3 spells CASGFGSQETQYF. In DNA, the CDR3 is TGTGCTAGTGGTTTCGGCAGCCAAGAGACCCAGTACTTC.

The J gene is TRBJ2-7, the V gene TRBV12-2; the table names TRBD2, a call not compared with the DNA. TRBV12-2 is a documented pseudogene. The CDR3 is made up of 17 amino acids. The CDR3 DNA is TGTGCAAGTCGCTTACCCTATGCGGGAGCTGTTTCCTACGAGCAGTACTTC. Translating gives CASRLPYAGAVSYEQYF.

The V gene is TRBV6-4, the J gene TRBJ2-1; D unclear. The germline V gene encodes CDR1 MRHNA and CDR2 SNTAGT. Trimming shortened V by 2 bases and J by 10 bases, and 12 bases separated the two germline ends. CDR3 length: 13 residues. Written as DNA, the CDR3 is TGTGCCAGCAGTGACCAACCCCTTATGGAGCAGTTCTTC. It is translated as CASSDQPLMEQFF.

The V gene is TRBV30, the J gene TRBJ2-1; TRBD2 aligns across 12 bases. The CDR3 totals 17 residues. The V gene's germline CDR1 is GTSNPN and CDR2 SVGIG (reference sequence). Trimming cost V 3 bases and J 0 bases; bases outside gene matches: 6. CDR3: CAWSRGLAGRSYNEQFF. CDR3 sequence (DNA): TGTGCCTGGAGCCGAGGACTAGCGGGGCGCTCCTACAATGAGCAGTTCTTC.

This chain uses TRBV27 with TRBJ1-1; TRBD1 aligns across 9 bases. CDR1 MNHEY and CDR2 SMNVEV come from the germline V gene (reference sequence). The V gene end was trimmed by 0 bases and the J gene end by 0 bases; junction bases not matched to a gene: 14. The CDR3 runs to 20 residues. The CDR3 bases are TGTGCCAGCAGTTTATCGGGGAATACAGGGGGCTTCGTTATGAACACTGAAGCTTTCTTT. The encoded protein is CASSLSGNTGGFVMNTEAFF.

This sequence joins TRBV18 and TRBJ1-5; no reliable D call. The CDR3 runs to 14 residues. Germline V CDR1 and CDR2: KGHSH, LQKENI. The V end lost 2 bases, the J end lost 5 bases, and 10 bases lay between the germline ends. CDR3 nucleotides: TGTGCCAGCTCACCAACTGGGCGCGATCAGCCCCAGCATTTT. It specifies CASSPTGRDQPQHF.

The gene calls are TRBV6-5 and TRBJ1-6; 8 nucleotides match TRBD1. With 7 bases clipped from V and 8 bases from J, the junction kept 7 bases outside the gene matches. Germline values: CDR1 MNHEY, CDR2 SVGAGI. The CDR3 length is 14 residues. The CDR3 DNA sequence: TGTGCCAGCATCCGGACAGGGCTTGATTCACCCCTCCACTTT. As protein: CASIRTGLDSPLHF.

The V gene is TRBV27, the J gene TRBJ1-1, with a possible D match to TRBD1 (5 bases). The CDR3 extends over 15 amino acids. The V gene's germline CDR1 is MNHEY and CDR2 SMNVEV (reference sequence). Deletions cut 0 bases from V and 3 bases from J, with 11 bases between. The CDR3 spells CASSLSWGGDTEAFF. CDR3 in DNA: TGTGCCAGCAGTTTATCGTGGGGGGGGGACACTGAAGCTTTCTTT.

The rearrangement links TRBV6-5 to TRBJ2-4; D might be TRBD2 (7 bases). Trimming left V 6 bases short and J 9 bases short, with 18 bases between. Germline CDR1 and CDR2: MNHEY and SVGAGI. The CDR3 extends over 14 amino acids. CDR3 bases: TGTGCCAGCAGAGGGGGGGTCGGTGGAAGCATTCAGTACTTC. Translation gives CASRGGVGGSIQYF.

The J gene is TRBJ2-5, the V gene TRBV29-1; 9 bases match TRBD2. With V trimmed by 5 bases and J by 11 bases, 12 bases remained unmatched. Looked up from germline, CDR1 is SQVTM and CDR2 is ANQGSEA. The CDR3 has 13 amino acids. The CDR3 DNA sequence: TGCAGCGTTCCCGGCGGGGGGGCGGGGGAGCAGTACTTC. Residues: CSVPGGGAGEQYF.

This chain connects TRBV28 to TRBJ2-7; 8 nucleotides align to TRBD2. Germline CDR1 MDHEN, CDR2 SYDVKM. The V and J ends lost 8 bases and 2 bases, in that order; junction bases with no gene match: 11. The CDR3 has 15 amino acids. The CDR3 sequence: CASHPARGGAYEQYF. As DNA, the CDR3 is TGTGCCAGCCACCCCGCTCGGGGGGGAGCCTACGAGCAGTACTTC. Combining the CDR3 with reference TRBV28 and TRBJ2-7 gives the whole variable domain DVKVTQSSRYLVKRTGEKVFLECVQDMDHENMFWYRQDPGLGLRLIYFSYDVKMKEKGDIPEGYSVSREKKERFSLILESASTNQTSMYLCASHPARGGAYEQYFGPGTRLTVT.

This sequence joins TRBV6-4 and TRBJ2-7, with D perhaps matching TRBD1 (5 bases). The CDR3 is made up of 14 amino acids. Deletions cut 7 bases from V and 3 bases from J, with 16 bases between. Per germline, CDR1 MRHNA and CDR2 SNTAGT. CDR3: CASIIWTMIYEQYF. CDR3 DNA sequence: TGTGCCAGCATCATTTGGACAATGATCTACGAGCAGTACTTC.

This clone was seen a few times. The V and J genes are TRBV12-5 and TRBJ1-5; maybe TRBD1 (5 bases). This CDR3 comprises 19 residues. Germline V gene sequence: CDR1 LGHNT, CDR2 FRNRAP. The ends were cut back, 0 bases at V and 4 bases at J, with 22 bases in the middle. In DNA form, the CDR3 reads TGTGCTAGTGGTTTGGTTTTATCCACCCCCAGACAGAGAAATCAGCCCCAGCATTTT. This translates into CASGLVLSTPRQRNQPQHF.

V gene TRBV9 combines with J gene TRBJ2-3; 9 positions match TRBD1. The germline gives CDR1 SGDLS, CDR2 YYNGEE. This CDR3 contains 18 residues. With V trimmed by 0 bases and J by 4 bases, 12 bases remained unmatched. This CDR3 reads CASSVGAGTGFGSDTQYF. The DNA of the CDR3 is TGTGCCAGCAGCGTAGGGGCCGGGACAGGGTTTGGTTCAGATACGCAGTATTTT.

The rearrangement uses TRBV4-1 and TRBJ1-2, with D hard to call. V was pared by 1 base and J by 0 bases, with 6 bases between. The CDR3 is 14 residues long. Germline V CDR1 and CDR2: MGHRA, YSYEKL. Here the CDR3 reads CASSQGRANYGYTF. The DNA of the CDR3 is TGCGCCAGCAGCCAAGGTAGGGCTAACTATGGCTACACCTTC.

The rearrangement links TRBV6-6 to TRBJ2-7; D is undetermined. From germline, CDR1 is MNHNY and CDR2 SVGAGI (reference sequence). The CDR3 is 15 residues long. Between the trimmed V and J ends, which lost 2 bases and 5 bases, there was a span of 16 bases. CDR3 DNA: TGTGCCAGCAGTTACCCCCCGACGGGCAGGCACGAGCAGTACTTC. Translating gives CASSYPPTGRHEQYF.

This sequence joins TRBV11-2 and TRBJ2-7; D is possibly TRBD1 or TRBD2 (5 bases each). The CDR3 consists of 14 residues. Germline-derived CDR1 and CDR2 are SGHAT and FQNNGV. V dropped 7 bases and J dropped 10 bases, with 23 bases sitting between them. The CDR3 DNA reads as TGTGCCAGCACCCCTAGGTCCGGGACCATGGGACAGTACTTC. It specifies CASTPRSGTMGQYF.

V is TRBV9 and J is TRBJ2-5, with TRBD1 identical over 8 bases. The V and J ends lost 3 bases and 4 bases, in that order; junction bases with no gene match: 5. The CDR3 length is 14 residues. Germline lookup yields CDR1 SGDLS and CDR2 YYNGEE. The CDR3 bases are TGTGCCAGCAGCGCCTTAACAGGGGGAGAGACCCAGTACTTC. Amino acid sequence: CASSALTGGETQYF.

The CDR3 sequence: CASSVSRGSTEAFF. CDR3 coding DNA: TGTGCCAGCAGTGTGAGCAGGGGTAGCACTGAAGCTTTCTTT. This rearrangement joins TRBV6-1 to TRBJ1-1; D may be TRBD1 (6 bases). The ends were cut back, 4 bases at V and 4 bases at J, with 13 bases in the middle. The CDR3 extends over 14 amino acids. Germline V CDR1 and CDR2: MNHNS, SASEGT.

The chain recombines TRBV11-3 with TRBJ1-2; D not resolved. The CDR3 runs 13 residues. Germline lookup yields CDR1 SGHNT and CDR2 YENEEA. V was clipped by 11 bases and J by 4 bases, with 17 bases between them. The CDR3: CAPIPFWGYGYTF. DNA for the CDR3: TGTGCCCCGATACCGTTCTGGGGCTATGGCTACACCTTC.

This clone was found a few times. This rearrangement joins TRBV18 to TRBJ2-7; D call uncertain. This CDR3 comprises 12 residues. Trimming pared 3 bases from V and 4 bases from J, leaving 7 bases between. Germline V gene data show CDR1 as KGHSH and CDR2 as LQKENI. This CDR3 reads CASSPQAYEQYF. CDR3 DNA: TGTGCCAGCTCACCGCAGGCTTACGAGCAGTACTTC. Full variable domain (rest looked up from reference TRBV18 and TRBJ2-7): NAGVMQNPRHLVRRRGQEARLRCSPMKGHSHVYWYRQLPEEGLKFMVYLQKENIIDESGMPKERFSAEFPKEGPSILRIQQVVRGDSAAYFCASSPQAYEQYFGPGTRLTVT.

The chain joins TRBV21-1 to TRBJ1-5. TRBV21-1 is a recognized pseudogene. There are 14 residues in the CDR3. Here the CDR3 DNA reads TGTGCCAGCAGCAAACTGTCTAGCAATCAGCCCCAGCATTTT. It is translated as CASSKLSSNQPQHF.

This clone appeared once. This chain uses TRBV5-4 with TRBJ1-5; unclear D gene. Trimming took off 0 bases at V and 4 bases at J, with 11 bases between the two ends. CDR3 size: 15 residues. Germline V gene data show CDR1 as SGHNT and CDR2 as YYREEE (reference sequence). This CDR3 reads CASSLEPQVNQPQHF. The CDR3 DNA reads TGTGCCAGCAGCTTGGAGCCGCAAGTAAATCAGCCCCAGCATTTT. The full variable domain, rest sourced from reference TRBV5-4 and TRBJ1-5, is ETGVTQSPTHLIKTRGQQVTLRCSSQSGHNTVSWYQQALGQGPQFIFQYYREEENGRGNFPPRFSGLQFPNYSSELNVNALELDDSALYLCASSLEPQVNQPQHFGDGTRLSIL.

This chain uses TRBV7-9 with TRBJ1-5; 10 positions match TRBD1. CDR3 length: 14 residues. Trimming cost V 5 bases and J 5 bases; bases outside gene matches: 3. Germline CDR1 is SEHNR and CDR2 is FQNEAQ (reference sequence). The CDR3 DNA is TGTGCCAGCAGCGCGGACAGGGGGGATCAGCCCCAGCATTTT. It encodes CASSADRGDQPQHF.

The chain couples TRBV13 to TRBJ2-3, with D possibly being TRBD1 (6 bases). This CDR3 has 15 residues. Germline V lookup: CDR1 PRHDT, CDR2 FYEKMQ (reference sequence). Trimming left V 4 bases short and J 9 bases short, with 20 bases between. The CDR3 DNA is TGTGCCAGCAGCTGGATCACAGGGTACCAGGGGACGCAGTATTTT. Encoded protein: CASSWITGYQGTQYF.

The chain couples TRBV11-3 to TRBJ2-3; D remains ambiguous. This CDR3 region has 12 residues. The V gene's germline CDR1 is SGHNT and CDR2 YENEEA. Trimming removed 4 bases at V and 4 bases at J, with 6 bases between. For the CDR3, the DNA is TGTGCCAGCAGCTCCCGGGCAGATACGCAGTATTTT. This codes for CASSSRADTQYF.